A selection of T cell receptor beta chains follows, all from one sample in a study of radiation and T cells in renal cell carcinoma. Sequencing used immunoSEQ multiplex PCR; TCRdb keeps in-frame clones, though not all of them. Seen here are some 15,000 clones, 50% to 65% observed once, and the top ten hold more than 9%. The material sequenced was tumor tissue, taken from a patient whose treatment was nephrectomy without radiotherapy. The receptors come from a man aged 40-49 years with renal cell carcinoma. Both conserved end residues are part of each CDR3. Fields, in order: V gene, J gene, clone size, CDR3 protein. Clone size is shown for a subset of rows, as once, few, many or a class of expanded clone.

TRBV7-2	TRBJ2-3	-	CASRTLAYSSTDTQYF
TRBV5-1	TRBJ1-4	-	CASSSGELVEGRLFF
TRBV2	TRBJ1-1	-	CASSQQSMNTEAFF
TRBV4-2	TRBJ1-2	few	CASSQDDRTTNYGYTF
TRBV7-7	TRBJ2-5	-	CASSLAGAQETQYF
TRBV13	TRBJ2-1	-	CASSPITGTAYNEQFF
TRBV25-1	TRBJ1-6	-	CASSRDNNNSPLHF
TRBV7-2	TRBJ2-5	few	CASSTRTSGLQETQYF
TRBV5-6	TRBJ2-2	-	CASRSNPGLAGSGELFF
TRBV19	TRBJ2-7	medium-sized	CASSSEGSYEQYF
TRBV6-6	TRBJ2-7	-	CASRRRDTPSYEQYF
TRBV10-3	TRBJ2-3	-	CAIRLTDPTDTQYF
TRBV7-2	TRBJ2-2	medium-sized	CASSLSGLALGTGELFF
TRBV5-4	TRBJ2-2	few	CASSLGGLGTGELFF
TRBV6-5	TRBJ1-1	few	CASTPWEGEAFF
TRBV5-6	-	-	CASSFPTTYEQYF
TRBV5-1	TRBJ1-1	-	CASSFQGARTEAFF
TRBV6-5	TRBJ2-5	-	CASSYGQGGETQYF
TRBV19	TRBJ2-2	-	CASSITGGHSGELFF
TRBV19	TRBJ2-7	-	CASSIRLGTYEQYF
TRBV15	TRBJ2-1	-	CATSSERGGHNEQFF
TRBV27	TRBJ2-1	medium-sized	CASSFPSVGLVGEQFF
TRBV7-2	TRBJ2-7	-	CASSSSGHEQYF
TRBV19	TRBJ1-5	few	CASSIRARWDQPQHF
TRBV6-5	TRBJ1-6	medium-sized	CASSLTGTPDSPLHF
TRBV5-1	TRBJ2-2	few	CASSLAVAGAGTGELFF
TRBV5-5	TRBJ2-7	-	CASRMGTGGLAGHEQYF
TRBV30	TRBJ1-6	-	CAWSAGNNSPLHF
TRBV7-2	TRBJ2-7	-	CASRKGLDRLYF
TRBV2	TRBJ2-3	-	CASNGGSISTDTQYF
TRBV28	TRBJ1-1	-	CASTIPGSRGGTEAFF
TRBV7-2	TRBJ1-1	-	CASSLQGTTEAFF
TRBV6-1	TRBJ1-1	-	CASTEGPFEAFF
TRBV7-2	TRBJ2-7	-	CASSSRGGIGEQYF
TRBV6-6	TRBJ1-1	-	CASSRQANTEAFF
TRBV5-6	TRBJ1-4	-	CASSGEQGANEKLFF
TRBV9	TRBJ2-7	-	CASSLVSLVDEQYF
TRBV6-5	TRBJ1-2	medium-sized	CASSYSGGDGYTF
TRBV4-3	TRBJ2-5	-	CASSQDEGPRETQYF
TRBV11-2	TRBJ2-7	-	CASSLGRAEYPYEQYF
TRBV7-9	TRBJ1-4	-	CASSLRKSGEKLFF
TRBV4-1	TRBJ2-3	few	CASSQDWRGERDTQYF
TRBV16	TRBJ1-4	few	CASSPIDGKAVEKLFF
TRBV28	TRBJ2-7	-	CASSPEGGILREQYF
TRBV20-1	TRBJ1-1	-	CSAYSYTEAFF
TRBV21-1	TRBJ2-1	once	CASSTGGSYNEQFF
TRBV9	TRBJ2-1	few	CASSVAAGVGYNEQFF
TRBV5-5	TRBJ2-3	few	CASSLQLAGGSTDTQYF
TRBV9	TRBJ1-1	few	CASSVVSQNTEAFF
TRBV7-9	TRBJ2-3	-	CASSLTSGGLTDTQYF
TRBV5-1	TRBJ1-1	-	CASSQSGGYTEAFF
TRBV5-1	TRBJ2-1	-	CASSLSGTSGGAQQFF
TRBV19	TRBJ1-2	-	CASSRETGYTF
TRBV4-3	TRBJ2-7	-	CASSPSAGGSGEQYF
TRBV19	TRBJ2-5	once	CASGLQGDGETQYF
TRBV2	TRBJ2-7	-	CASSLDGATYEQYF
TRBV4-3	TRBJ1-2	-	CASSPAIDRLRGYTF
TRBV18	TRBJ2-1	-	CASSPGAIFSAEQFF
TRBV10-2	TRBJ1-2	-	CASSGWTTGNYGYTF